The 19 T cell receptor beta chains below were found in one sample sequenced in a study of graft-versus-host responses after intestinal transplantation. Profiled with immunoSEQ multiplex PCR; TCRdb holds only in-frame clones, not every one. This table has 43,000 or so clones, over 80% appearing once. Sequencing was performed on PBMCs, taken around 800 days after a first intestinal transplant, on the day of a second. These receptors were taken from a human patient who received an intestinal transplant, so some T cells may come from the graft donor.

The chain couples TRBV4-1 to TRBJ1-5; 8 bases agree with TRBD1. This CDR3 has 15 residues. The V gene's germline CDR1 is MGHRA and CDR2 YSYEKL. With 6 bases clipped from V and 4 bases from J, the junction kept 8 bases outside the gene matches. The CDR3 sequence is CASRQGAMENQPQHF. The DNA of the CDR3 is TGCGCCAGCAGGCAGGGGGCGATGGAGAATCAGCCCCAGCATTTT.

The CDR3 reads CASNDRGYEQYF. The CDR3 nucleotides are TGTGCCAGCAATGACAGGGGATACGAGCAGTACTTC. The chain combines TRBV6-5 with TRBJ2-7; 8 nucleotides agree with TRBD1. This CDR3 has 12 residues. Germline CDR1 and CDR2: MNHEY and SVGAGI. V lost 7 bases, J lost 4 bases, and 3 bases stayed unmatched.

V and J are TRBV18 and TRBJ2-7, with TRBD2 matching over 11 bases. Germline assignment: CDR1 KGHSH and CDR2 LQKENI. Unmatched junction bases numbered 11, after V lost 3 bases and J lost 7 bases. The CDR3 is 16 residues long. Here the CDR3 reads CASSPGLAGTGREQYF. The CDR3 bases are TGTGCCAGCTCACCTGGACTAGCGGGCACCGGCCGGGAGCAGTACTTC.

CDR3 in amino acids: CASSDRDGPGELFF. CDR3 DNA sequence: TGCGCCAGCAGCGACCGGGACGGTCCGGGGGAGCTGTTTTTT. The chain couples TRBV4-1 to TRBJ2-2; tentatively, D is TRBD1 or TRBD2 (5 bases each). V was shortened by 5 bases and J by 8 bases, with 15 bases between the two germline ends. Germline values: CDR1 MGHRA, CDR2 YSYEKL. The CDR3 is made up of 14 amino acids.

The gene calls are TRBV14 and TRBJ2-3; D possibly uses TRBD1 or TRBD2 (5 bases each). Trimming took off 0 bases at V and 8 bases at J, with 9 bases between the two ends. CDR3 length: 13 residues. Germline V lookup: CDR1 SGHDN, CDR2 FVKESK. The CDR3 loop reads CASSQDIGGTQYF. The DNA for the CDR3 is TGTGCCAGCAGCCAAGACATTGGGGGTACGCAGTATTTT.

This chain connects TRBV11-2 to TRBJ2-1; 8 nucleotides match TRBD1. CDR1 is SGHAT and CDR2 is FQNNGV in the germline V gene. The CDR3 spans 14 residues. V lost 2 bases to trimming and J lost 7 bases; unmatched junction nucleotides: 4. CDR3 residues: CASSLRTGQNEQFF. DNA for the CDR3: TGTGCCAGCAGCTTAAGGACAGGGCAGAATGAGCAGTTCTTC.

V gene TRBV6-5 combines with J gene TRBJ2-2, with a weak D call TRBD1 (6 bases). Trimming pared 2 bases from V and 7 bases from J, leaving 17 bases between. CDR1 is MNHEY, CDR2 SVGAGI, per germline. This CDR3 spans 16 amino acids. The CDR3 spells CASSYGVRGLGGELFF. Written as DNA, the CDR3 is TGTGCCAGCAGTTACGGGGTCAGGGGTCTCGGCGGGGAGCTGTTTTTT.

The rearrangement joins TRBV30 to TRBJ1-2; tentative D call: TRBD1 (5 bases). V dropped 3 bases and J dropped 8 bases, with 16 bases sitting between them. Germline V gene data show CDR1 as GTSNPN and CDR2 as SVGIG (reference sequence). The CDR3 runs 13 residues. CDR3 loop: CAWRFQGAYGYTF. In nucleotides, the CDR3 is TGTGCCTGGAGGTTCCAAGGGGCGTACGGCTACACCTTC.

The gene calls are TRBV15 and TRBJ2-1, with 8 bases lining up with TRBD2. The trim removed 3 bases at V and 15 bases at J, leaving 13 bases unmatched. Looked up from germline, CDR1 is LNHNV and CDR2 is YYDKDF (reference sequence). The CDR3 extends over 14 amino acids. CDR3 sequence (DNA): TGTGCCACCAGCAGGGGTAGCGGGGTGCCCCTTTCGTTCTTC. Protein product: CATSRGSGVPLSFF. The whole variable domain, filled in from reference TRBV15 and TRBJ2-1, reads DAMVIQNPRYQVTQFGKPVTLSCSQTLNHNVMYWYQQKSSQAPKLLFHYYDKDFNNEADTPDNFQSRRPNTSFCFLDIRSPGLGDTAMYLCATSRGSGVPLSFFGPGTRLTVL.

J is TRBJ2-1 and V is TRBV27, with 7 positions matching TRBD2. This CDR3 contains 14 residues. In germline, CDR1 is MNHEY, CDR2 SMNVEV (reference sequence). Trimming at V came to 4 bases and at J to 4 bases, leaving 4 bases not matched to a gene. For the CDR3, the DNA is TGTGCCAGCAGTTCGGCTAGCGGATACAATGAGCAGTTCTTC. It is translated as CASSSASGYNEQFF.

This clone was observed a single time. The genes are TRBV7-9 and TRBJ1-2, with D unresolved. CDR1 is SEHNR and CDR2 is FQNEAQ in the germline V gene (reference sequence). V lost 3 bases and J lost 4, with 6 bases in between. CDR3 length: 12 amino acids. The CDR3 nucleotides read TGTGCCAGCAGCTTGGAGGGCTATGGCTACACCTTC. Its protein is CASSLEGYGYTF.

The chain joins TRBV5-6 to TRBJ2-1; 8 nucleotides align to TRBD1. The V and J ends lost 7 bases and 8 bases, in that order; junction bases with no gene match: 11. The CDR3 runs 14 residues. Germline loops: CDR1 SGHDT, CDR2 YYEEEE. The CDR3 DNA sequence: TGTGCCAGCTTCCGGGACAGGCGAGGCCATGAGCAGTTCTTC. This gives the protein CASFRDRRGHEQFF.

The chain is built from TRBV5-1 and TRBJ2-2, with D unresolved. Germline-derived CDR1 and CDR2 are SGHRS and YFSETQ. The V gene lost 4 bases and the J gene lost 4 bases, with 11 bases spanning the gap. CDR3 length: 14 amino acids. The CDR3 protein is CASSLRTGTGELFF. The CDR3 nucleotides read TGCGCCAGCAGCCTTAGGACGGGCACCGGGGAGCTGTTTTTT.

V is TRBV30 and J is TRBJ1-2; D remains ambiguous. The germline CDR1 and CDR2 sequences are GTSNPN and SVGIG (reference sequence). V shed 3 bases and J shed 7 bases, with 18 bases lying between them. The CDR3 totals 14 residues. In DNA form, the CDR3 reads TGTGCCTGGAGAGAAGGCATGTGGGTACGTGGCTACACCTTC. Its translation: CAWREGMWVRGYTF.

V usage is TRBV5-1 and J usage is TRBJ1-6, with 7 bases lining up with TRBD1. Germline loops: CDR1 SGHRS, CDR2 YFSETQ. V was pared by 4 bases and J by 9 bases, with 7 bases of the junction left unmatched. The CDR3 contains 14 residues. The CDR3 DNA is TGCGCCAGCAGCGTTGACAGGGAGCTTTCACCCCTCCACTTT. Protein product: CASSVDRELSPLHF.

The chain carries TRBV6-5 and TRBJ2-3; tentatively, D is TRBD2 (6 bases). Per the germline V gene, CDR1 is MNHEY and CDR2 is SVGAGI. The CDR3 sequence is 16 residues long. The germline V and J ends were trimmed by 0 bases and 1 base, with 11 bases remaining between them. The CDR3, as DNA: TGTGCCAGCAGTTACTCGACGGCTAGCGGCACAGATACGCAGTATTTT. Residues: CASSYSTASGTDTQYF.

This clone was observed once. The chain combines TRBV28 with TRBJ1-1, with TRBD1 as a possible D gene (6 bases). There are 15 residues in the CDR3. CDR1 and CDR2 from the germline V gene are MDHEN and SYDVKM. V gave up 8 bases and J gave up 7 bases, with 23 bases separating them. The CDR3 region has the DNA TGTGCCAGCTTAACCAAGACAGGCGGGGGTGGTGAAGCTTTCTTT. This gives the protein CASLTKTGGGGEAFF.

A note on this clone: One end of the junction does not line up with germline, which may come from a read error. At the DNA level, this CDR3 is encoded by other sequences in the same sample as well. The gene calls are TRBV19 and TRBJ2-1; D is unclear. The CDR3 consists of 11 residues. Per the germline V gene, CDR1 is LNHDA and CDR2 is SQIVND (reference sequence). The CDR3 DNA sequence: TGCGCCAGTAGTCCTTCGGTCGAGCAGTTCTTC. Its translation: CASSPSVEQFF. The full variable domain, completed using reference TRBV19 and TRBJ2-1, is DGGITQSPKYLFRKEGQNVTLSCEQNLNHDAMYWYRQDPGQGLRLIYYSQIVNDFQKGDIAEGYSVSREKKESFPLTVTSAQKNPTAFYLCASSPSVEQFFGPGTRLTVL.

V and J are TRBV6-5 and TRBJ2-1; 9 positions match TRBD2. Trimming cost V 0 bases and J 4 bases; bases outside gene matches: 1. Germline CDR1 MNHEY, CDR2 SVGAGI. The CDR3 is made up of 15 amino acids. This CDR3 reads CASSYSSGSYNEQFF. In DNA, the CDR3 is TGTGCCAGCAGTTACTCTAGCGGGAGTTACAATGAGCAGTTCTTC.